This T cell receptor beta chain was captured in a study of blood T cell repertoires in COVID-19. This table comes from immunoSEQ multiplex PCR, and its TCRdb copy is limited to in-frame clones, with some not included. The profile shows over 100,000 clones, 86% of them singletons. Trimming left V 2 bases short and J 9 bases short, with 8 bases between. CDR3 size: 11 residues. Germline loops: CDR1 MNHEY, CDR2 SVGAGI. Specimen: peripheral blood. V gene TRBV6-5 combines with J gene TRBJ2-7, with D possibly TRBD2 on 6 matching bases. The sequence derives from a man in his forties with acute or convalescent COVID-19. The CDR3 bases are TGTGCCAGCAGTTACGAACTAGCGCAGTACTTC. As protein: CASSYELAQYF.